These 13 T cell receptor beta chains were sequenced from one sample in a study of T cell changes during pregnancy in multiple sclerosis. Clones were read by immunoSEQ multiplex PCR, and TCRdb kept only the in-frame ones, dropping some. The data show around 68,000 clones, 90% to 95% seen once. Source: peripheral blood, taken after pregnancy. Receptor source: a female donor in good health, enrolled as a control in a pregnancy study.

The V gene is TRBV2, the J gene TRBJ2-3; tentatively, D is TRBD1 (6 bases). CDR3 length equals 14 residues. Germline V lookup: CDR1 SNHLY, CDR2 FYNNEI. V gave up 5 bases and J gave up 1 base, with 10 bases separating them. This CDR3 reads CASSRTEGTDTQYF. The CDR3 DNA is TGTGCCAGCAGTAGGACAGAAGGCACAGATACGCAGTATTTT. Full variable domain (missing parts from reference TRBV2 and TRBJ2-3): EPEVTQTPSHQVTQMGQEVILRCVPISNHLYFYWYRQILGQKVEFLVSFYNNEISEKSEIFDDQFSVERPDGSNFTLKIRSTKLEDSAMYFCASSRTEGTDTQYFGPGTRLTVL.

As to this clone: Sequence at one end of the junction differs from germline and may be a read error. The V and J genes are TRBV6-1 and TRBJ2-4, with D possibly being TRBD2 (6 bases). CDR3 size: 14 residues. CDR1 and CDR2 from the germline V gene are MNHNS and SASEGT. The CDR3 here is CASREGAGRDIQYF. CDR3 sequence (DNA): TGTGCCAGCAGGGAAGGGGCGGGGAGAGACATTCAGTACTTC.

Only one count was recorded for this clone. The chain links TRBV7-2 to TRBJ1-1, with a tentative D call TRBD1 (5 bases). The V end was cut by 2 bases, the J end by 2 bases, with 18 bases between. The CDR3 is 17 residues long. Germline assignment: CDR1 SGHTA and CDR2 FQGNSA. In DNA, the CDR3 is TGTGCCAGCAGCTTACTTCGGGCAGGGCGGGGAAACACTGAAGCTTTCTTT. It translates to CASSLLRAGRGNTEAFF.

This rearrangement joins TRBV6-5 to TRBJ2-1; 10 bases are shared with TRBD1. The V gene's germline CDR1 is MNHEY and CDR2 SVGAGI. The V segment lost 4 bases and the J segment 2 bases; nucleotides outside the gene matches: 2. The CDR3 runs 15 residues. The CDR3 sequence is CASSSGTGAYNEQFF. DNA for the CDR3: TGTGCCAGCAGTTCCGGGACAGGGGCCTACAATGAGCAGTTCTTC.

The chain recombines TRBV7-9 with TRBJ1-1, with a weak D call TRBD1 (6 bases). V was clipped by 2 bases and J by 5 bases, with 15 bases between them. The CDR3 runs to 15 residues. Germline-derived CDR1 and CDR2 are SEHNR and FQNEAQ (reference sequence). The CDR3 coding sequence is TGTGCCAGCAGCTTACCACAGGGAGAAGTAACTGAAGCTTTCTTT. It is translated as CASSLPQGEVTEAFF.

CDR3 in amino acids: CASSLVGAPDEQYF. CDR3 nucleotides: TGCGCCAGCAGCTTGGTAGGGGCACCGGACGAGCAGTACTTC. This chain links TRBV5-1 with TRBJ2-7, with a weak D call TRBD1 (5 bases). CDR3 length: 14 amino acids. CDR1 is SGHRS, CDR2 YFSETQ, per germline. Trimming took off 0 bases at V and 5 bases at J, with 12 bases between the two ends.

V and J are TRBV19 and TRBJ1-5; D not certain. This CDR3 has 14 residues. V was shortened by 0 bases and J by 10 bases, with 13 bases between the two germline ends. Germline CDR1 reads LNHDA; CDR2 reads SQIVND (reference sequence). CDR3 protein: CASSIDREVSPQHF. Here the CDR3 DNA reads TGTGCCAGTAGTATAGATCGGGAGGTTTCTCCCCAGCATTTT.

CDR3 sequence: CASSLTGTSADTQYF. The CDR3 coding sequence is TGTGCCAGCAGCTTAACGGGGACTAGCGCAGATACGCAGTATTTT. V and J are TRBV7-3 and TRBJ2-3, with TRBD2 matching over 10 bases. There are 15 residues in the CDR3. Germline V CDR1 and CDR2: SGHTA, FQGTGA. The V gene end was trimmed by 0 bases and the J gene end by 4 bases; junction bases not matched to a gene: 1.

This clone was recorded a few times. The V call is TRBV9, the J call TRBJ1-1; 7 positions agree with TRBD1. The CDR3 loop spans 15 amino acids. Germline V lookup: CDR1 SGDLS, CDR2 YYNGEE. V lost 3 bases to trimming and J lost 4 bases; unmatched junction nucleotides: 9. CDR3 DNA sequence: TGTGCCAGCAGCGGACAGGGTTGGTCTGGCACTGAAGCTTTCTTT. This gives the protein CASSGQGWSGTEAFF.

The V and J genes are TRBV7-3 and TRBJ1-2; 12 bases match TRBD1. CDR3 length: 16 residues. Germline-derived CDR1 and CDR2 are SGHTA and FQGTGA. The ends lost 5 bases at V and 4 bases at J; junction bases unmatched: 8. CDR3 coding DNA: TGTGCCAGCAGCCGAACCGGGACAGGGGGCACCTATGGCTACACCTTC. It specifies CASSRTGTGGTYGYTF. Using reference TRBV7-3 and TRBJ1-2 for the parts outside the CDR3, the full variable domain is GAGVSQTPSNKVTEKGKYVELRCDPISGHTALYWYRQSLGQGPEFLIYFQGTGAADDSGLPNDRFFAVRPEGSVSTLKIQRTERGDSAVYLCASSRTGTGGTYGYTFGSGTRLTVV.

V gene TRBV7-9 combines with J gene TRBJ2-3; 15 bases align to TRBD2. Germline CDR1 SEHNR, CDR2 FQNEAQ (reference sequence). Trimming removed 2 bases from V and 8 bases from J; junction bases left unmatched: 8. The CDR3 consists of 17 residues. Here the CDR3 DNA reads TGTGCCAGCAGCTTACAGGGACTAGCGGGGGGCATGGGTACGCAGTATTTT. This encodes CASSLQGLAGGMGTQYF.

The chain uses TRBV5-4 and TRBJ2-2, with 7 bases matching TRBD1. Germline lookup yields CDR1 SGHNT and CDR2 YYREEE (reference sequence). The CDR3 runs 15 residues. After removal of 6 bases from V and 0 bases from J, the junction contained 5 bases not matched to a gene. The chain's CDR3 is CASTSGTANTGELFF. CDR3 DNA: TGTGCCAGCACTTCAGGGACAGCGAACACCGGGGAGCTGTTTTTT.

This sequence joins TRBV6-6 and TRBJ2-7, with TRBD2 matching 9 bases. CDR1 and CDR2 (germline): MNHNY, SVGAGI (reference sequence). The CDR3 has 14 amino acids. Trimming cost V 9 bases and J 3 bases; bases outside gene matches: 9. CDR3 nucleotide sequence: TGTGCCAGTCAAGTAGCGGGGGCCAACTACGAGCAGTACTTC. Residues: CASQVAGANYEQYF.